The 16 T cell receptor beta chains below all came from one sample that was sequenced in a study of blood T cell repertoires in COVID-19. Here immunoSEQ multiplex PCR was the method, and the copy in TCRdb shows in-frame clones only, minus some. The sample lists over 150,000 clones; approximately 82% were seen once. Sequencing used peripheral blood. The source of these receptors is a woman older than 75 with active or convalescent COVID-19.

This chain links TRBV9 with TRBJ1-3; 7 nucleotides agree with TRBD1. CDR1 is SGDLS, CDR2 YYNGEE, per germline. J lost 0 bases, V lost 2 bases, and 2 bases had no gene match. The CDR3 extends over 15 amino acids. The CDR3 DNA is TGTGCCAGCAGCGTGGGGACAGCCTCTGGAAACACCATATATTTT. Its translation: CASSVGTASGNTIYF.

This chain links TRBV5-1 with TRBJ2-1, with TRBD1 matching 7 bases. Per germline, CDR1 SGHRS and CDR2 YFSETQ. With V trimmed by 4 bases and J by 5 bases, 6 bases remained unmatched. This CDR3 is built from 14 residues. In nucleotides, the CDR3 is TGCGCCAGCAGCGAACAGGGGCGCCACAATGAGCAGTTCTTC. It translates to CASSEQGRHNEQFF.

Remarks on this clone: The junction and the germline gene differ at one end; a read error may be behind it. The same CDR3 also results from other DNA sequences found in this sample. The chain uses TRBV15 and TRBJ1-2, with D perhaps TRBD1 (6 bases). Germline V gene sequence: CDR1 LNHNV, CDR2 YYDKDF (reference sequence). This CDR3 is 16 amino acids long. The CDR3 DNA reads TGTGCCACCAGCAGAGATTTATTACAGGGAGTATATGGCTATACCTTC. It specifies CATSRDLLQGVYGYTF. Complete variable domain (other parts from reference TRBV15 and TRBJ1-2): DAMVIQNPRYQVTQFGKPVTLSCSQTLNHNVMYWYQQKSSQAPKLLFHYYDKDFNNEADTPDNFQSRRPNTSFCFLDIRSPGLGDTAMYLCATSRDLLQGVYGYTFGSGTRLTVV.

The V gene is TRBV10-3, the J gene TRBJ2-7; D possibly corresponds to TRBD1 (6 bases). Germline values: CDR1 ENHRY, CDR2 SYGVKD. V lost 3 bases and J lost 0, with 12 bases in between. This CDR3 is built from 15 residues. The CDR3 loop reads CAISEVDRFSYEQYF. CDR3 DNA sequence: TGTGCCATCAGTGAAGTGGACAGATTCTCCTACGAGCAGTACTTC.

The chain couples TRBV7-3 to TRBJ2-5; TRBD2 might be the D (6 bases). V lost 5 bases and J lost 5, with 18 bases in between. Per germline, CDR1 SGHTA and CDR2 FQGTGA. This CDR3 region has 15 residues. CDR3 nucleotides: TGTGCCAGCAGCGAAATGGGGCGGGGTGCGGAGACCCAGTACTTC. Translation gives CASSEMGRGAETQYF. Full variable domain (remainder filled in from reference TRBV7-3 and TRBJ2-5): GAGVSQTPSNKVTEKGKYVELRCDPISGHTALYWYRQSLGQGPEFLIYFQGTGAADDSGLPNDRFFAVRPEGSVSTLKIQRTERGDSAVYLCASSEMGRGAETQYFGPGTRLLVL.

This clone was seen only a few times. Additional DNA sequences in this sample encode the identical CDR3. This chain joins TRBV28 and TRBJ1-1, with D possibly TRBD1 on 5 matching bases. The CDR3 spans 15 residues. The germline CDR1 and CDR2 sequences are MDHEN and SYDVKM. V was cut by 5 bases and J by 1 base, with 14 bases left in between. For the CDR3, the DNA is TGTGCCAGCAGTCCAAGGGGCGGGGGGAACACTGAAGCTTTCTTT. Translating gives CASSPRGGGNTEAFF.

This sequence joins TRBV3-1 (or the pseudogene TRBV3-2) and TRBJ2-3, with 9 bases matching TRBD2. V trimming: 3 bases; J trimming: 4 bases; junction bases outside the gene matches: 2. The CDR3 is 14 residues long. Germline CDR1 and CDR2: LGHDT and YNNKEL (reference sequence). CDR3 DNA sequence: TGTGCCAGCAGCCACCGACTAGCGGCAGATACGCAGTATTTT. Protein sequence: CASSHRLAADTQYF.

The chain is built from TRBV7-2 and TRBJ2-3; 14 bases line up with TRBD2. With 0 bases clipped from V and 6 bases from J, the junction kept 17 bases outside the gene matches. The CDR3 is 21 amino acids. Germline CDR1 and CDR2: SGHTA and FQGNSA. CDR3 nucleotide sequence: TGTGCCAGCAGCTTAGCCCTAATCCAGACTAGCGGGAGGGCCGCGTGGGATACGCAGTATTTT. It translates to CASSLALIQTSGRAAWDTQYF.

This clone was counted a single time. J is TRBJ1-2 and V is TRBV19, with 10 nucleotides matching TRBD1. The germline V gene has CDR1 LNHDA and CDR2 SQIVND (reference sequence). The ends lost 7 bases at V and 4 bases at J; junction bases unmatched: 9. This CDR3 is 15 amino acids long. CDR3 sequence reads: CASMEAGTGAYGYTF. CDR3 bases: TGTGCCAGTATGGAGGCCGGGACAGGGGCCTATGGCTACACCTTC.

The rearrangement links TRBV5-1 to TRBJ2-7; the match to TRBD2 covers 7 bases. Per germline, CDR1 SGHRS and CDR2 YFSETQ. This CDR3 region has 15 residues. V shed 0 bases, J shed 3 bases, and the junction held 6 bases outside the gene matches. CDR3: CASSLVASGNYEQYF. CDR3 nucleotides: TGCGCCAGCAGCTTGGTAGCTAGCGGAAACTACGAGCAGTACTTC.

The chain carries TRBV5-1 and TRBJ2-7; a weak D match, TRBD2 (6 bases). The CDR3 contains 17 residues. CDR1 is SGHRS and CDR2 is YFSETQ in the germline V gene. Trimming stripped 2 bases from V and 2 bases from J, with 20 bases between. CDR3 in DNA: TGCGCCAGCAGCTTAGACCCCTGGGCGGGACCTACCTACGAGCAGTACTTC. Translation: CASSLDPWAGPTYEQYF.

J is TRBJ1-2 and V is TRBV30, with D possibly TRBD1 on 5 matching bases. CDR1 and CDR2 from the germline V gene are GTSNPN and SVGIG (reference sequence). The CDR3 consists of 12 residues. Deletions cut 6 bases from V and 6 bases from J, with 14 bases between. The chain's CDR3 is CACPGGLDGYTF. For the CDR3, the DNA is TGTGCCTGCCCGGGGGGTCTGGATGGCTACACCTTC.

CDR3 DNA: TGCGCCAGCAGCTCCGGGACAGGGAATAGCGAGCAGTACTTC. It is translated as CASSSGTGNSEQYF. The rearrangement uses TRBV5-1 and TRBJ2-7; 9 bases are a match to TRBD1. CDR3 length: 14 residues. Trimming cost V 3 bases and J 6 bases; bases outside gene matches: 7. Germline V CDR1 and CDR2: SGHRS, YFSETQ.

V gene TRBV5-4 combines with J gene TRBJ1-5; D might be TRBD1 (6 bases). Trimming removed 0 bases at V and 7 bases at J, with 14 bases between. The germline V gene has CDR1 SGHNT and CDR2 YYREEE (reference sequence). The CDR3 is 15 residues long. The CDR3 here is CASSLDGGAGQPQHF. DNA for the CDR3: TGTGCCAGCAGCTTGGATGGGGGCGCAGGGCAGCCCCAGCATTTT.

The rearrangement uses TRBV6-5 and TRBJ2-1; no firm D call. The germline gives CDR1 MNHEY, CDR2 SVGAGI. The CDR3 contains 13 residues. V was pared by 8 bases and J by 4 bases, with 12 bases between. The CDR3 protein is CASGRSPYNEQFF. CDR3 in DNA: TGTGCCAGCGGAAGGAGCCCATACAATGAGCAGTTCTTC.

This clone is a singleton in its sample. V and J are TRBV12-3 or TRBV12-4 and TRBJ2-5; no clear D gene. This CDR3 spans 11 amino acids. V gave up 7 bases and J gave up 5 bases, with 8 bases separating them. The CDR3 here is CASTLGETQYF. The CDR3, as DNA: TGTGCCAGCACCCTCGGGGAGACCCAGTACTTC.